Presented here are 20 T cell receptor beta chains from one specimen sequenced in a study of blood T cell repertoires in COVID-19. TCRdb's copy holds only in-frame clones and misses some; the assay was immunoSEQ multiplex PCR. The sample has roughly 200,000 clones, 70% to 90% seen once; the top ten hold roughly 21%. Material: peripheral blood. The receptors here all came from a man in his 60s with active or convalescent COVID-19.

This chain uses TRBV29-1 with TRBJ1-5; D is unclear. Germline CDR1 reads SQVTM; CDR2 reads ANQGSEA. V was clipped by 4 bases and J by 4 bases, with 8 bases between them. The CDR3 has 12 amino acids. Here the CDR3 reads CSVVGPNQPQHF. CDR3 sequence (DNA): TGCAGCGTTGTCGGTCCGAATCAGCCCCAGCATTTT.

The V and J genes are TRBV18 and TRBJ1-5; 7 positions agree with TRBD1. Germline assignment: CDR1 KGHSH and CDR2 LQKENI. V gave up 2 bases and J gave up 4 bases; unmatched junction bases: 2. CDR3 length equals 14 residues. As DNA, the CDR3 is TGTGCCAGCTCACCAGGGACAGTTAATCAGCCCCAGCATTTT. Its protein is CASSPGTVNQPQHF.

The rearrangement joins TRBV9 to TRBJ1-2, with D unresolved. The CDR3 spans 16 residues. The V end lost 1 base, the J end lost 0 bases, and 13 bases lay between the germline ends. CDR1 SGDLS and CDR2 YYNGEE come from the germline V gene. The CDR3: CASSVLAAGTNYGYTF. In DNA form, the CDR3 reads TGTGCCAGCAGCGTATTAGCGGCCGGGACTAACTATGGCTACACCTTC. The variable domain in full, with the rest retrieved from reference TRBV9 and TRBJ1-2, is DSGVTQTPKHLITATGQRVTLRCSPRSGDLSVYWYQQSLDQGLQFLIQYYNGEERAKGNILERFSAQQFPDLHSELNLSSLELGDSALYFCASSVLAAGTNYGYTFGSGTRLTVV.

This chain joins TRBV2 and TRBJ1-2; TRBD1 agrees at 9 bases. From germline, CDR1 is SNHLY and CDR2 FYNNEI. J gave up 4 bases and V 4 bases, and 7 bases lay outside the gene matches. The CDR3 has 15 residues. CDR3 loop: CASSAGQGSSYGYTF. As DNA, the CDR3 is TGTGCCAGCAGTGCGGGACAGGGTTCGTCCTATGGCTACACCTTC.

V and J are TRBV5-1 and TRBJ1-2; 9 bases map to TRBD1. Germline V CDR1 and CDR2: SGHRS, YFSETQ. The CDR3 has 15 residues. Germline trimming cut 4 bases from V and 0 bases from J; bases unmatched to any gene: 4. Here the CDR3 DNA reads TGCGCCAGCAGCGCACAGGGGGCCCCTAACTATGGCTACACCTTC. Its translation is CASSAQGAPNYGYTF.

The chain joins TRBV3-1 (or the pseudogene TRBV3-2) to TRBJ2-7; TRBD2 matches at 10 bases. The CDR3 consists of 15 residues. Losses at the gene ends were 2 bases for V and 3 bases for J; bases not matched to a gene: 4. In germline, CDR1 is LGHDT, CDR2 YNNKEL (reference sequence). The CDR3 is CASSQSASGGYEQYF. CDR3 DNA sequence: TGTGCCAGCAGCCAATCGGCTAGCGGGGGCTACGAGCAGTACTTC.

The chain recombines TRBV6-5 with TRBJ1-5; D is perhaps TRBD1 (5 bases). V was cut by 7 bases and J by 2 bases, with 12 bases left in between. Per germline, CDR1 MNHEY and CDR2 SVGAGI. The CDR3 is 14 amino acids. This CDR3 is CASIIAGGNQPQHF. Here the CDR3 DNA reads TGTGCCAGCATTATAGCGGGGGGCAATCAGCCCCAGCATTTT.

This clone was seen just once. The chain recombines TRBV2 with TRBJ2-7, with D possibly being TRBD1 (6 bases). The germline gives CDR1 SNHLY, CDR2 FYNNEI. V lost 7 bases and J 6 bases, leaving 16 bases between the germline ends. The CDR3 contains 13 residues. This chain's CDR3 is CASTWDTFSEQYF. The CDR3, as DNA: TGTGCCAGCACCTGGGACACCTTCTCCGAGCAGTACTTC.

The chain carries TRBV25-1 and TRBJ2-5, with 13 bases fitting TRBD2. Germline values: CDR1 MGHDK, CDR2 SYGVNS. The V segment lost 2 bases and the J segment 6 bases; nucleotides outside the gene matches: 9. The length of the CDR3 is 17 residues. The CDR3: CASSELPLAGGPQTQYF. CDR3 nucleotides: TGTGCCAGCAGTGAACTCCCACTAGCGGGGGGGCCCCAGACCCAGTACTTC.

The chain joins TRBV19 to TRBJ2-5; D perhaps matches TRBD2 (6 bases). CDR1 LNHDA and CDR2 SQIVND come from the germline V gene (reference sequence). Trimming took 6 bases from V and 5 from J, leaving 16 bases between them. This CDR3 contains 14 residues. The CDR3 loop is CASRSEGRLETQYF. The CDR3 DNA is TGTGCCAGTAGGTCCGAGGGGAGGTTGGAGACCCAGTACTTC.

The genes are TRBV2 and TRBJ2-1; 11 bases are shared with TRBD2. The germline CDR1 and CDR2 sequences are SNHLY and FYNNEI. This CDR3 has 15 amino acids. The J segment lost 10 bases and the V segment lost 4 bases, leaving 9 bases of the junction unmatched. CDR3 DNA: TGTGCCAGCAGTGTGCTAGCGGGGGGCCCACAGGAGCAGTTCTTC. Residues: CASSVLAGGPQEQFF.

The chain employs TRBV5-1 and TRBJ1-2, with TRBD1 matching 10 bases. Germline V gene lookup returns CDR1 SGHRS and CDR2 YFSETQ. V was clipped by 4 bases and J by 8 bases; unmatched bases: 11. The CDR3 has 15 amino acids. The CDR3 DNA follows: TGCGCCAGCAGCATCCGGGACAGGGGTGTCCAGGGCTACACCTTC. Its protein product is CASSIRDRGVQGYTF.

The genes are TRBV5-1 and TRBJ1-1, with a possible D match to TRBD1 (6 bases). CDR3 length equals 13 residues. V was clipped by 0 bases and J by 5 bases, with 8 bases between them. CDR1 and CDR2 from the germline V gene are SGHRS and YFSETQ. The CDR3 coding sequence is TGCGCCAGCAGCTTGGCCGACAGGACTGAAGCTTTCTTT. Encoded protein: CASSLADRTEAFF.

The V call is TRBV11-3, the J call TRBJ2-5, with D tentatively TRBD2 (6 bases). Trimming shortened V by 5 bases and J by 5 bases, and 21 bases separated the two germline ends. Germline V gene lookup returns CDR1 SGHNT and CDR2 YENEEA. CDR3 size: 16 residues. The CDR3 here is CASSMDYLIDWETQYF. The CDR3 DNA sequence: TGTGCCAGCAGCATGGACTATCTCATTGATTGGGAGACCCAGTACTTC. The full variable domain, with the rest looked up from reference TRBV11-3 and TRBJ2-5, is EAGVVQSPRYKIIEKKQPVAFWCNPISGHNTLYWYLQNLGQGPELLIRYENEEAVDDSQLPKDRFSAERLKGVDSTLKIQPAELGDSAVYLCASSMDYLIDWETQYFGPGTRLLVL.

V is TRBV2 and J is TRBJ2-2; 7 nucleotides align to TRBD1. The V segment lost 8 bases and the J segment 7 bases; nucleotides outside the gene matches: 10. The germline gives CDR1 SNHLY, CDR2 FYNNEI. This CDR3 spans 14 amino acids. The CDR3 loop reads CASSGQQSNGELFF. The CDR3 DNA follows: TGTGCCAGCTCGGGACAGCAGTCTAACGGGGAGCTGTTTTTT. Supplemented by reference TRBV2 and TRBJ2-2, the full variable domain reads EPEVTQTPSHQVTQMGQEVILRCVPISNHLYFYWYRQILGQKVEFLVSFYNNEISEKSEIFDDQFSVERPDGSNFTLKIRSTKLEDSAMYFCASSGQQSNGELFFGEGSRLTVL.

V usage is TRBV27 and J usage is TRBJ2-5, with 8 bases lining up with TRBD2. The CDR3 sequence is 15 residues long. Trimming at V came to 6 bases and at J to 4 bases, leaving 10 bases not matched to a gene. Germline lookup yields CDR1 MNHEY and CDR2 SMNVEV (reference sequence). CDR3 sequence (DNA): TGTGCCAGCAGGGCTATAGCGGGGTTCGGAGAGACCCAGTACTTC. It encodes CASRAIAGFGETQYF.

V is TRBV5-4 and J is TRBJ1-2, with TRBD1 matching 7 bases. The germline CDR1 and CDR2 sequences are SGHNT and YYREEE (reference sequence). With 3 bases clipped from V and 3 bases from J, the junction kept 11 bases outside the gene matches. This CDR3 region has 16 residues. The CDR3: CASSSKTPTGDYGYTF. Here the CDR3 DNA reads TGTGCCAGCAGCTCAAAGACACCAACAGGGGACTATGGCTACACCTTC.

The chain combines TRBV18 with TRBJ1-5; 10 nucleotides agree with TRBD1. CDR1 and CDR2 from the germline V gene are KGHSH and LQKENI. Trimming took 6 bases from V and 3 from J; bases not matched to a gene: 5. The CDR3 contains 15 residues. The CDR3 reads CASSRGQGDNQPQHF. The CDR3 bases are TGTGCCAGCTCTCGAGGACAGGGGGACAATCAGCCCCAGCATTTT.

This sequence joins TRBV5-4 and TRBJ2-3, with 9 bases matching TRBD2. CDR3 size: 14 residues. Germline V gives CDR1 SGHNT, CDR2 YYREEE (reference sequence). The ends lost 4 bases at V and 5 bases at J; junction bases unmatched: 5. The CDR3, as DNA: TGTGCCAGCAGCCCAAGCGGGGGGAAAGATACGCAGTATTTT. Translating it yields CASSPSGGKDTQYF. The full variable domain, completed using reference TRBV5-4 and TRBJ2-3, is ETGVTQSPTHLIKTRGQQVTLRCSSQSGHNTVSWYQQALGQGPQFIFQYYREEENGRGNFPPRFSGLQFPNYSSELNVNALELDDSALYLCASSPSGGKDTQYFGPGTRLTVL.

This chain uses TRBV19 with TRBJ1-5, with D perhaps TRBD1 (5 bases). The germline V gene has CDR1 LNHDA and CDR2 SQIVND (reference sequence). V lost 0 bases and J 4 bases, leaving 10 bases between the germline ends. The CDR3 loop spans 15 amino acids. CDR3 bases: TGTGCCAGTAGTATAGAACGGGGGGGTAATCAGCCCCAGCATTTT. This translates into CASSIERGGNQPQHF.